These 29 T cell receptor beta chains originate from one sample sequenced in a study of blood T cell repertoires in COVID-19. Assay used: immunoSEQ multiplex PCR; TCRdb lists only in-frame clones, some missing. The sample gives approximately 27,000 clones, around 83% of which show up once; almost 25% is in the top ten. The sequenced sample consisted of peripheral blood. The receptors derive from a human donor in a cohort sampled during active COVID-19.

The rearrangement uses TRBV7-9 and TRBJ2-7; 8 bases line up with TRBD2. Losses at the gene ends were 4 bases for V and 3 bases for J; bases not matched to a gene: 5. CDR1 is SEHNR and CDR2 is FQNEAQ in the germline V gene (reference sequence). The CDR3 covers 14 residues. Here the CDR3 DNA reads TGTGCCAGCAGCTCGGAGCGGGAGTTCTACGAGCAGTACTTC. This sequence encodes CASSSEREFYEQYF. The whole variable domain, remainder taken from reference TRBV7-9 and TRBJ2-7, is DTGVSQNPRHKITKRGQNVTFRCDPISEHNRLYWYRQTLGQGPEFLTYFQNEAQLEKSRLLSDRFSAERPKGSFSTLEIQRTEQGDSAMYLCASSSEREFYEQYFGPGTRLTVT.

This clone appeared once. This chain links TRBV7-6 with TRBJ2-3, with a weak D call TRBD2 (5 bases). V was clipped by 5 bases and J by 2 bases, with 8 bases between them. Germline CDR1 and CDR2: SGHVS and FNYEAQ. The CDR3 covers 13 residues. CDR3 in amino acids: CASSQDFTDTQYF. The CDR3 nucleotides read TGTGCCAGCAGCCAGGACTTCACAGATACGCAGTATTTT.

The sample holds one count of this clone. The V and J genes are TRBV10-3 and TRBJ2-7, with 8 bases that match TRBD1. The germline CDR1 and CDR2 sequences are ENHRY and SYGVKD. The CDR3 is 16 amino acids. V dropped 4 bases and J dropped 5; count of bases not matched to a gene: 13. In DNA, the CDR3 is TGTGCCATCAGTGGTGGCGGTGTACAGGGGGACGACGAGCAGTACTTC. Translating gives CAISGGGVQGDDEQYF.

The chain combines TRBV27 with TRBJ2-3; a weak D match, TRBD2 (6 bases). The CDR3 contains 15 residues. Trimming shortened V by 3 bases and J by 0 bases, and 10 bases separated the two germline ends. The germline V gene encodes CDR1 MNHEY and CDR2 SMNVEV (reference sequence). CDR3 sequence reads: CASSLIAVSTDTQYF. The CDR3 DNA is TGTGCCAGCAGTTTGATAGCGGTGAGCACAGATACGCAGTATTTT.

This clone was seen only once. The V gene is TRBV7-2, the J gene TRBJ2-7; 7 nucleotides align to TRBD2. The germline V gene has CDR1 SGHTA and CDR2 FQGNSA. The CDR3 totals 14 residues. V was clipped by 2 bases and J by 0 bases; unmatched bases: 1. The CDR3 DNA sequence: TGTGCCAGCAGCTTACTAGCGGACTCCTACGAGCAGTACTTC. Translating gives CASSLLADSYEQYF.

The chain recombines TRBV7-8 with TRBJ2-7; D possibly corresponds to TRBD2 (6 bases). The CDR3 is 14 residues long. Per germline, CDR1 SGHVS and CDR2 FQNEAQ. V lost 5 bases and J 5 bases, leaving 16 bases between the germline ends. The CDR3 here is CASSPVSGTNEQYF. As DNA, the CDR3 is TGTGCCAGCAGCCCCGTTAGCGGAACGAACGAGCAGTACTTC.

The chain links TRBV4-2 to TRBJ2-2; 7 bases align to TRBD1. CDR3 length equals 16 residues. The V segment lost 1 base and the J segment 3 bases; nucleotides outside the gene matches: 5. Germline CDR1 and CDR2: LGHNA and YNFKEQ. The CDR3 nucleotides are TGTGCCAGCAGCCAAGCACAGGGGTCGTACACCGGGGAGCTGTTTTTT. Its protein is CASSQAQGSYTGELFF.

The V and J genes are TRBV2 and TRBJ2-6; D is uncertain. There are 17 residues in the CDR3. The germline V gene encodes CDR1 SNHLY and CDR2 FYNNEI. The V end was cut by 1 base, the J end by 0 bases, with 10 bases between. Written as DNA, the CDR3 is TGTGCCAGCAGTGAAGTTGGCGGTAGCTCTGGGGCCAACGTCCTGACTTTC. Translating gives CASSEVGGSSGANVLTF.

V is TRBV7-2 and J is TRBJ2-7, with 16 bases fitting TRBD2. The ends lost 0 bases at V and 2 bases at J; junction bases unmatched: 1. This CDR3 is built from 17 residues. Germline assignment: CDR1 SGHTA and CDR2 FQGNSA. The CDR3 DNA follows: TGTGCCAGCAGCTTAGCGGGACTAGCGGGAGGGCCCTACGAGCAGTACTTC. Its protein product is CASSLAGLAGGPYEQYF.

On this clone: It is unclear where the CDR3 begins or ends on the DNA, so no DNA is shown, and the CDR3 is as TCRdb lists it. This rearrangement joins TRBV6-2 or TRBV6-3 to TRBJ1-1. The CDR3 is 15 amino acids long, termini counted. Germline V gene sequence: CDR1 MNHEY, CDR2 SVGEGT. CDR3 region: CASSLGMGGVPEAFF.

This chain connects TRBV5-1 to TRBJ2-2; TRBD1 matches 7 bases. Germline CDR1 SGHRS, CDR2 YFSETQ. Germline trimming cut 3 bases from V and 8 bases from J; bases unmatched to any gene: 10. The CDR3 totals 15 residues. In DNA form, the CDR3 reads TGCGCCAGCAGCTCGGGGACAGTTGTATCGGGGGAGCTGTTTTTT. Translation: CASSSGTVVSGELFF.

The chain has TRBV6-4 and TRBJ2-5, with 7 bases lining up with TRBD1. CDR1 and CDR2 from the germline V gene are MRHNA and SNTAGT. The V gene end was trimmed by 6 bases and the J gene end by 5 bases; junction bases not matched to a gene: 12. CDR3 size: 15 residues. CDR3 sequence reads: CASSPQRGGRETQYF. CDR3 DNA sequence: TGTGCCAGCAGCCCACAGAGAGGGGGCAGGGAGACCCAGTACTTC.

The rearrangement links TRBV4-3 to TRBJ2-7, with 10 nucleotides matching TRBD2. CDR1 and CDR2 from the germline V gene are LGHNA and YSLEER. The CDR3 spans 15 residues. V shed 6 bases and J 4 bases; nucleotides not matched to a gene: 9. The CDR3 region is CASSPGLADYYEQYF. CDR3 sequence (DNA): TGCGCCAGCAGTCCCGGACTAGCGGACTATTACGAGCAGTACTTC.

This chain joins TRBV3-1 (or the pseudogene TRBV3-2) and TRBJ1-1; D gene ambiguous. Germline V CDR1 and CDR2: LGHDT, YNNKEL (reference sequence). V lost 1 base to trimming and J lost 6 bases, with 6 bases between them. This CDR3 contains 12 residues. CDR3 in DNA: TGTGCCAGCAGCCAAGGAGGGTCTGAAGCTTTCTTT. Protein: CASSQGGSEAFF.

This rearrangement joins TRBV6-5 to TRBJ2-1, with 10 bases lining up with TRBD2. V shed 9 bases, J shed 5 bases, and the junction held 10 bases outside the gene matches. Per the germline V gene, CDR1 is MNHEY and CDR2 is SVGAGI. The CDR3 consists of 15 residues. The CDR3 here is CASPQRGGANNEQFF. The CDR3 DNA reads as TGTGCCAGTCCCCAGCGGGGGGGGGCTAACAATGAGCAGTTCTTC.

The rearrangement joins TRBV9 to TRBJ1-2, with 7 bases fitting TRBD1. Germline V CDR1 and CDR2: SGDLS, YYNGEE. V was clipped by 4 bases and J by 7 bases; unmatched bases: 22. The CDR3 contains 18 residues. The CDR3 nucleotides read TGTGCCAGCAGCCAAGTCCCCGGGACAGCCTTACCCCTTTCTGGCTACACCTTC. This gives the protein CASSQVPGTALPLSGYTF. The full variable domain, in which reference TRBV9 and TRBJ1-2 provide the parts outside the CDR3, is DSGVTQTPKHLITATGQRVTLRCSPRSGDLSVYWYQQSLDQGLQFLIQYYNGEERAKGNILERFSAQQFPDLHSELNLSSLELGDSALYFCASSQVPGTALPLSGYTFGSGTRLTVV.

The chain combines TRBV7-2 with TRBJ1-1; D unresolved. Trimming took off 5 bases at V and 10 bases at J, with 20 bases between the two ends. Germline V gives CDR1 SGHTA, CDR2 FQGNSA. This CDR3 has 14 residues. CDR3 loop: CASSPTTSGLSAFF. In DNA form, the CDR3 reads TGTGCCAGCAGCCCTACCACCTCCGGACTCTCAGCTTTCTTT.

Of note for this clone: Germline and junction disagree at one end, which may indicate a read error. V is TRBV5-1 and J is TRBJ1-2, with 9 bases fitting TRBD1. The CDR3 spans 14 residues. Germline V gene sequence: CDR1 SGHRS, CDR2 YFSETQ. DNA for the CDR3: TGCGCCAGCAGCCAGGTTTTTGGACAGGGGCCTTCCTTCTTC. The encoded protein is CASSQVFGQGPSFF.

This clone was seen once. The chain has TRBV7-9 and TRBJ1-1, with D uncertain. CDR3 length: 14 amino acids. V was trimmed by 3 bases and J by 5 bases, leaving 13 bases between them. Germline loops: CDR1 SEHNR, CDR2 FQNEAQ (reference sequence). The DNA for the CDR3 is TGTGCCAGCAGCTTGGCCGACATGTTAACTGAAGCTTTCTTT. It codes for CASSLADMLTEAFF.

This chain links TRBV20-1 with TRBJ1-5, with TRBD1 identical over 7 bases. J was trimmed by 4 bases and V by 3 bases; bases with no gene match: 3. The germline V gene has CDR1 DFQATT and CDR2 SNEGSKA (reference sequence). There are 13 residues in the CDR3. The CDR3 coding sequence is TGCAGTGCTAGTCACAGGGGTAATCAGCCCCAGCATTTT. It specifies CSASHRGNQPQHF.

The chain's CDR3 is CATLTGNSYEQYF. The DNA for the CDR3 is TGTGCCACACTGACAGGGAACTCCTACGAGCAGTACTTC. J is TRBJ2-7 and V is TRBV10-3; 7 positions agree with TRBD1. J was trimmed by 0 bases and V by 10 bases; bases with no gene match: 6. Germline values: CDR1 ENHRY, CDR2 SYGVKD. CDR3 size: 13 residues.

The V and J genes are TRBV10-3 and TRBJ1-5; D may be TRBD1 (5 bases). Trimming stripped 3 bases from V and 1 base from J, with 7 bases between. Germline lookup yields CDR1 ENHRY and CDR2 SYGVKD. This CDR3 spans 14 amino acids. DNA of the CDR3: TGTGCCATCAGTGATGCAGGGAGCAATCAGCCCCAGCATTTT. This encodes CAISDAGSNQPQHF.

V and J are TRBV6-5 and TRBJ2-3; the D gene is possibly TRBD2 (5 bases). Germline assignment: CDR1 MNHEY and CDR2 SVGAGI. The CDR3 extends over 15 amino acids. V dropped 6 bases and J dropped 1 base, with 14 bases sitting between them. CDR3 residues: CASRAGLSGTDTQYF. The CDR3 nucleotides are TGTGCCAGCAGGGCCGGACTGTCTGGCACAGATACGCAGTATTTT.

This rearrangement joins TRBV27 to TRBJ1-5; D unresolved. CDR3 length equals 15 residues. Germline CDR1 is MNHEY and CDR2 is SMNVEV (reference sequence). V lost 0 bases and J 6 bases, leaving 12 bases between the germline ends. The CDR3 nucleotides read TGTGCCAGCAGTTTATCCCGGGGAGAGTCTCAGCCCCAGCATTTT. Amino acid sequence: CASSLSRGESQPQHF.

V gene TRBV4-1 combines with J gene TRBJ1-2; 7 bases align to TRBD1. With V trimmed by 4 bases and J by 4 bases, 6 bases remained unmatched. Germline V lookup: CDR1 MGHRA, CDR2 YSYEKL. The CDR3 is 14 residues long. For the CDR3, the DNA is TGCGCCAGCAGCCCCCGACAGGGACCCTATGGCTACACCTTC. Its protein product is CASSPRQGPYGYTF.

The V gene is TRBV18, the J gene TRBJ1-4, with 8 bases matching TRBD1. The CDR3 is made up of 15 amino acids. V was pared by 1 base and J by 5 bases, with 3 bases of the junction left unmatched. In germline, CDR1 is KGHSH, CDR2 LQKENI. The CDR3 bases are TGTGCCAGCTCACCACGGGGACAGGCAAATGAAAAACTGTTTTTT. Its translation: CASSPRGQANEKLFF.

The V gene is TRBV6-5, the J gene TRBJ1-2; D is perhaps TRBD1 (6 bases). The CDR3 length is 14 residues. The germline CDR1 and CDR2 sequences are MNHEY and SVGAGI. Trimming removed 0 bases at V and 8 bases at J, with 13 bases between. The CDR3 nucleotides are TGTGCCAGCAGTTACTCGACCAGGGGAGACGGCTACACCTTC. This translates into CASSYSTRGDGYTF.

This sequence joins TRBV5-1 and TRBJ1-1, with 9 bases matching TRBD1. Germline CDR1 is SGHRS and CDR2 is YFSETQ. This CDR3 has 14 residues. The ends lost 6 bases at V and 3 bases at J; junction bases unmatched: 6. The CDR3 reads CASKTGTGHTEAFF. For the CDR3, the DNA is TGCGCCAGCAAAACCGGGACAGGGCACACTGAAGCTTTCTTT.

The chain uses TRBV12-5 and TRBJ1-3; perhaps TRBD1 as D (5 bases). This CDR3 has 13 amino acids. CDR1 is LGHNT and CDR2 is FRNRAP in the germline V gene. V was cut by 11 bases and J by 1 base, with 12 bases left in between. The CDR3 region is CAGWGESGNTIYF. CDR3 coding DNA: TGTGCTGGTTGGGGGGAGTCTGGAAACACCATATATTTT.